Each of the 21 T cell receptor beta chains below was sequenced from the same sample in a study of graft-versus-host responses after intestinal transplantation. Their target antigens are unknown. Clones were read by immunoSEQ multiplex PCR, and TCRdb kept only the in-frame ones, dropping some. The table shows roughly 92,000 clones, with 88% occurring only once. The specimen was unstimulated CD4+ T cells sorted from spleen or lymph node cells, collected before transplant. The receptor source for this set is a human donor who was the organ donor for an intestinal transplant.

The J gene is TRBJ1-1, the V gene TRBV7-2, with D maybe TRBD1 (6 bases). V lost 4 bases and J lost 5, with 14 bases in between. This CDR3 has 14 residues. CDR1 is SGHTA, CDR2 FQGNSA, per germline. Here the CDR3 reads CASSSVLGQTEAFF. DNA of the CDR3: TGTGCCAGCAGCTCCGTTCTAGGACAGACTGAAGCTTTCTTT.

The V gene is TRBV19, the J gene TRBJ2-3; D perhaps matches TRBD2 (6 bases). The V end lost 0 bases, the J end lost 10 bases, and 14 bases lay between the germline ends. Germline V gene sequence: CDR1 LNHDA, CDR2 SQIVND (reference sequence). The CDR3 loop spans 14 amino acids. This CDR3 reads CASSIDGSYRPQYF. DNA of the CDR3: TGTGCCAGTAGTATAGACGGGAGCTACCGGCCGCAGTATTTT.

V usage is TRBV7-8 and J usage is TRBJ1-3; the match to TRBD1 covers 9 bases. The CDR3 is 15 residues long. The germline CDR1 and CDR2 sequences are SGHVS and FQNEAQ. The J segment lost 5 bases and the V segment lost 2 bases, leaving 4 bases of the junction unmatched. The CDR3 region is CASSLMTGGRNTIYF. The DNA of the CDR3 is TGTGCCAGCAGCTTAATGACAGGGGGAAGAAACACCATATATTTT.

The J gene is TRBJ2-5, the V gene TRBV5-4, with 8 bases fitting TRBD2. The CDR3 length is 13 residues. The germline V gene encodes CDR1 SGHNT and CDR2 YYREEE (reference sequence). After removal of 4 bases from V and 1 base from J, the junction contained 0 bases not matched to a gene. The CDR3 spells CASSREGQETQYF. As DNA, the CDR3 is TGTGCCAGCAGCCGGGAGGGCCAAGAGACCCAGTACTTC. The entire variable domain, with the rest obtained from reference TRBV5-4 and TRBJ2-5, is as follows: ETGVTQSPTHLIKTRGQQVTLRCSSQSGHNTVSWYQQALGQGPQFIFQYYREEENGRGNFPPRFSGLQFPNYSSELNVNALELDDSALYLCASSREGQETQYFGPGTRLLVL.

CDR3 sequence (DNA): TGTGCCAGCAGCTCCGGACTCCGGGACAGATATTCACCCCTCCACTTT. It specifies CASSSGLRDRYSPLHF. The rearrangement joins TRBV5-6 to TRBJ1-6; 7 nucleotides align to TRBD1. Germline lookup yields CDR1 SGHDT and CDR2 YYEEEE. The CDR3 contains 16 residues. V was pared by 3 bases and J by 8 bases, with 11 bases of the junction left unmatched.

This clone came up once. The gene calls are TRBV28 and TRBJ1-1; 11 nucleotides line up with TRBD1. The CDR3 is 13 amino acids. V lost 6 bases, J lost 5 bases, and 2 bases stayed unmatched. Per the germline V gene, CDR1 is MDHEN and CDR2 is SYDVKM. In nucleotides, the CDR3 is TGTGCCAGCAGGGGGACAGGGGGAACTGAAGCTTTCTTT. It specifies CASRGTGGTEAFF.

The rearrangement joins TRBV5-6 to TRBJ1-4; 8 bases map to TRBD1. Germline-derived CDR1 and CDR2 are SGHDT and YYEEEE. The CDR3 sequence is 14 residues long. The V gene end was trimmed by 5 bases and the J gene end by 7 bases; junction bases not matched to a gene: 7. The CDR3 loop reads CASSPRDRREKLFF. The CDR3 DNA follows: TGTGCCAGCAGTCCCAGGGACAGGCGTGAAAAACTGTTTTTT.

This chain uses TRBV11-2 with TRBJ1-3; D ambiguous. In germline, CDR1 is SGHAT, CDR2 FQNNGV. Trimming removed 7 bases at V and 0 bases at J, with 7 bases between. This CDR3 is built from 13 residues. The CDR3 sequence is CASKYSSGNTIYF. CDR3 sequence (DNA): TGTGCCAGCAAATATAGCTCTGGAAACACCATATATTTT. Drawing the rest from reference TRBV11-2 and TRBJ1-3, the complete variable domain is EAGVAQSPRYKIIEKRQSVAFWCNPISGHATLYWYQQILGQGPKLLIQFQNNGVVDDSQLPKDRFSAERLKGVDSTLKIQPAKLEDSAVYLCASKYSSGNTIYFGEGSWLTVV.

The V gene is TRBV20-1, the J gene TRBJ2-7; no definite D call. The length of the CDR3 is 11 residues. V lost 3 bases to trimming and J lost 7 bases, with 10 bases between them. Per the germline V gene, CDR1 is DFQATT and CDR2 is SNEGSKA (reference sequence). Here the CDR3 reads CSASLAREQYF. CDR3 nucleotides: TGCAGTGCTAGTCTGGCGAGGGAGCAGTACTTC.

The chain couples TRBV28 to TRBJ2-7, with TRBD1 matching 8 bases. With 6 bases clipped from V and 5 bases from J, the junction kept 3 bases outside the gene matches. CDR1 and CDR2 from the germline V gene are MDHEN and SYDVKM. The CDR3 consists of 12 residues. The DNA for the CDR3 is TGTGCCAGCAGAAGACAGGGGAACGAGCAGTACTTC. The encoded protein is CASRRQGNEQYF.

A single count supports this clone. The chain links TRBV5-1 to TRBJ1-2; TRBD1 agrees at 10 bases. Germline assignment: CDR1 SGHRS and CDR2 YFSETQ. CDR3 length equals 14 residues. Unmatched junction bases numbered 2, after V lost 0 bases and J lost 6 bases. CDR3 in amino acids: CASSLGDRGNGYTF. The DNA for the CDR3 is TGCGCCAGCAGCTTGGGGGACAGGGGTAATGGCTACACCTTC.

The chain joins TRBV5-1 to TRBJ2-1, with 11 bases identical to TRBD2. J gave up 6 bases and V 4 bases, and 9 bases lay outside the gene matches. Germline lookup yields CDR1 SGHRS and CDR2 YFSETQ. The CDR3 has 16 residues. For the CDR3, the DNA is TGCGCCAGCAGCGGGATTAGCGGGAGGGCCCTCAATGAGCAGTTCTTC. It codes for CASSGISGRALNEQFF.

The genes are TRBV6-5 and TRBJ1-1; D is undetermined. This CDR3 has 13 amino acids. Germline V lookup: CDR1 MNHEY, CDR2 SVGAGI. V lost 2 bases and J 4 bases, leaving 8 bases between the germline ends. The CDR3 spells CASSYRSRTEAFF. The CDR3 DNA follows: TGTGCCAGCAGTTACAGGAGTCGCACTGAAGCTTTCTTT.

The CDR3 DNA sequence: TGTGCCAGCAGCTTAGCGGGAGCGCATACGCAGTATTTT. Translated, it gives CASSLAGAHTQYF. This chain links TRBV7-2 with TRBJ2-3; tentatively, D is TRBD2 (5 bases). Germline lookup yields CDR1 SGHTA and CDR2 FQGNSA. Trimming stripped 0 bases from V and 7 bases from J, with 8 bases between. The CDR3 sequence is 13 residues long.

The V gene is TRBV7-6, the J gene TRBJ2-7; 7 bases line up with TRBD1. Germline trimming cut 5 bases from V and 7 bases from J; bases unmatched to any gene: 11. The germline V gene encodes CDR1 SGHVS and CDR2 FNYEAQ. CDR3 size: 14 residues. The CDR3 nucleotides are TGTGCCAGCAGCCACAGGGGTAAAAAATCAGAGCAGTACTTC. This sequence encodes CASSHRGKKSEQYF.

The CDR3 DNA sequence: TGTGCCAGCTCACCACTCTTAGGGGTCGATGGCTACACCTTC. Its protein is CASSPLLGVDGYTF. This rearrangement joins TRBV18 to TRBJ1-2; tentatively, D is TRBD1 (5 bases). The CDR3 has 14 amino acids. Trimming took 1 base from V and 6 from J, leaving 12 bases between them. Germline V gene lookup returns CDR1 KGHSH and CDR2 LQKENI.

The genes are TRBV7-9 and TRBJ1-3; D gene uncertain. Germline V lookup: CDR1 SEHNR, CDR2 FQNEAQ (reference sequence). The CDR3 has 15 residues. V was trimmed by 1 base and J by 0 bases, leaving 7 bases between them. The DNA for the CDR3 is TGTGCCAGCAGCTTAGTGTCTAACTCTGGAAACACCATATATTTT. Translated: CASSLVSNSGNTIYF.

V usage is TRBV7-2 and J usage is TRBJ2-5, with TRBD2 matching over 8 bases. V was pared by 7 bases and J by 4 bases, with 11 bases of the junction left unmatched. CDR3 length: 15 amino acids. Germline V gene lookup returns CDR1 SGHTA and CDR2 FQGNSA. CDR3 protein: CASTSGGGQLETQYF. The DNA of the CDR3 is TGTGCCAGCACCTCCGGGGGGGGACAATTAGAGACCCAGTACTTC.

The chain links TRBV18 to TRBJ2-5; TRBD2 matches 10 bases. CDR1 and CDR2 (germline): KGHSH, LQKENI. The CDR3 sequence is 16 residues long. V trimming: 6 bases; J trimming: 2 bases; junction bases outside the gene matches: 9. The CDR3 here is CASSALAGVGQETQYF. CDR3 nucleotides: TGTGCCAGCTCTGCGCTAGCGGGAGTTGGGCAAGAGACCCAGTACTTC. The full variable domain, completed using reference TRBV18 and TRBJ2-5, is NAGVMQNPRHLVRRRGQEARLRCSPMKGHSHVYWYRQLPEEGLKFMVYLQKENIIDESGMPKERFSAEFPKEGPSILRIQQVVRGDSAAYFCASSALAGVGQETQYFGPGTRLLVL.

V usage is TRBV19 and J usage is TRBJ1-1, with a tentative D call TRBD1 (6 bases). Germline V lookup: CDR1 LNHDA, CDR2 SQIVND (reference sequence). CDR3 length: 15 amino acids. V dropped 7 bases and J dropped 3 bases, with 18 bases sitting between them. Here the CDR3 reads CASNSKRGGYTEAFF. The CDR3 DNA reads TGTGCCAGTAATAGTAAGAGGGGGGGGTACACTGAAGCTTTCTTT.

The chain joins TRBV19 to TRBJ2-5, with 11 bases aligning to TRBD2. The closer fit of TRBJ2-7 to the DNA end suggests the J call may be wrong. Germline-derived CDR1 and CDR2 are LNHDA and SQIVND (reference sequence). This CDR3 has 15 amino acids. The CDR3 protein is CASLTRLAGPYEQYF. CDR3 coding DNA: TGTGCCAGCCTGACCCGACTAGCGGGACCCTACGAGCAGTACTTC.